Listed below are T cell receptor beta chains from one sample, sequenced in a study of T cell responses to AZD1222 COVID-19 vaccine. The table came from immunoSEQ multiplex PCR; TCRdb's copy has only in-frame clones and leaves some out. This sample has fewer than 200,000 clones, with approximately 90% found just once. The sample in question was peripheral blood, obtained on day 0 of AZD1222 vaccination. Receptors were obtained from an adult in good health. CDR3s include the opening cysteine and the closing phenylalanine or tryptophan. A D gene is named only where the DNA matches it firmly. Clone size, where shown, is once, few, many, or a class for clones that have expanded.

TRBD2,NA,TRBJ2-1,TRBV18,TGTGCCAGCTCACCTGTCACGGGACTAGCGGGAGGCCAATACAATGAGCAGTTCTTC,CASSPVTGLAGGQYNEQFF
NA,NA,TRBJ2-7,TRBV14,TGTGCCAGCAGCGTAGGGAAAACCTACGAGCAGTACTTC,CASSVGKTYEQYF
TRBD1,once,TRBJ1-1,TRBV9,TGTGCCAGCAGCCCCGCCCTAGGGAAGGGACAGGATGAAGCTTTCTTT,CASSPALGKGQDEAFF
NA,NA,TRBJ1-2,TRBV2,TGTGCCAGCAGTACAAAAGGGTTCCAGGGTAACTATGGCTACACCTTC,CASSTKGFQGNYGYTF
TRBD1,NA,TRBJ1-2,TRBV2,TGTGCCAGCAGTAGATTCGGCAGGGGGCACATTAACTATGGCTACACCTTC,CASSRFGRGHINYGYTF
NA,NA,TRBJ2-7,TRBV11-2,TGTGCCAGCAGCTTAATGGGGGGCGAGCAGTACTTC,CASSLMGGEQYF
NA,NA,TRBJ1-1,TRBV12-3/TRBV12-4,TGTGCCAGCAGTCCAGACACGAACACTGAAGCTTTCTTT,CASSPDTNTEAFF
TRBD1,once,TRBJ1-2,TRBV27,TGTGCCAGCAGTTCACAGGGGGCCGGAGGTGGCTACACCTTC,CASSSQGAGGGYTF
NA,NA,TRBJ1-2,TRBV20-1,TGCAGTGCTAGTTTGCCGGCAGGGAACTATGGCTACACCTTC,CSASLPAGNYGYTF
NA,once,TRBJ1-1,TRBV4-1,TGCGCCAGCAGCCCCCGGGACGGAGTTGAAGCTTTCTTT,CASSPRDGVEAFF
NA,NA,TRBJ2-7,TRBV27,TGTGCCAGCAGTTCATGGACAGGGAGGGGGGCCGAGGTGCAGTACTTC,CASSSWTGRGAEVQYF
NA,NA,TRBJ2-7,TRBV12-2,TGTGCAAGTCGCTTACCGAGGAAGCCCCTAGATTACGAGCAGTACTTC,CASRLPRKPLDYEQYF
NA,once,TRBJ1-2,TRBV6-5,TGTGCCAGCAGCCGGGTCTATGGCTACACCTTC,CASSRVYGYTF
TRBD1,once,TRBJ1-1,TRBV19,TGTGCCAGTAGTAAAACAGACAGGGCCTACTTCGGGGCTTTCTTT,CASSKTDRAYFGAFF
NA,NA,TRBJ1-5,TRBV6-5,TGTGCCGCCAACGACCGAGATAGCAATCAGCCCCAGCATTTT,CAANDRDSNQPQHF
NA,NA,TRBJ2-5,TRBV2,TGTGCCAGCAGTGAACGGCAGACAAAAGAGACCCAGTACTTC,CASSERQTKETQYF
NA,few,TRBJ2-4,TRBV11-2,TGTGCCAGCAGCTCGACAGGGACTCGGGACATTCAGTACTTC,CASSSTGTRDIQYF
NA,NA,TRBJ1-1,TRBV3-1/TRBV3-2,TGTGCCAGCAGCCCTGATTTGAACACTGAAGCTTTCTTT,CASSPDLNTEAFF
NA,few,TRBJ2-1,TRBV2,TGTGCCAGCCGGGTTCAGGCCCCTACAATGTTCTTC,CASRVQAPTMFF
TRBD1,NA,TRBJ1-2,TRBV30,TGTGCCTGGAGTACAGGGGGCGCCTATGGCTACACCTTC,CAWSTGGAYGYTF
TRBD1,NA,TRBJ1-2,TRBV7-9,TGTGCCAGCAGCTCGGACAGGGGTGACCCCTCCTTC,CASSSDRGDPSF
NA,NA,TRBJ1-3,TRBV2,TGTGCCAGCAGTTCATCTTCCTCTGGAAACACCATATATTTT,CASSSSSSGNTIYF
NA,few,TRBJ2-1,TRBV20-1,TGCAGTGCTAGTCGGGGGCAGGGTGATAATGAGCAGTTCTTC,CSASRGQGDNEQFF
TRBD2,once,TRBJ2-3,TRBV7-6,TGTGCCAGCAGCTTAGCTAGCGGGGGTTCAGATACGCAGTATTTT,CASSLASGGSDTQYF
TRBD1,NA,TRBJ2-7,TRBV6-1,TGTGCCAGCAGTGAGGACAGGGGCTACGAGCAGTACTTC,CASSEDRGYEQYF
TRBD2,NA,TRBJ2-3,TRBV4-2,TGTGCCAGCAGCCAAACTAGCGGGATAGGGTATACGCAGTATTTT,CASSQTSGIGYTQYF
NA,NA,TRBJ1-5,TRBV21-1,TGTGCCAGCAGCAAAGTATCCGGGACAGGGGGCAATCAGCCCCAGCATTTT,CASSKVSGTGGNQPQHF
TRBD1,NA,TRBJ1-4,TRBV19,TGTGCCAGTAGTCCGGACAGGGGCAATGAAAAACTGTTTTTT,CASSPDRGNEKLFF
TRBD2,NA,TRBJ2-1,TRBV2,TGTGCCAGCACTGTCGGGAGGGCCCGCGGGTACAATGAGCAGTTCTTC,CASTVGRARGYNEQFF
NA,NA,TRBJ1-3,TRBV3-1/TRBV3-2,TGTGCCAGCAGCCCTTATTCAGGCGGAGTTAAGAACACCATATATTTT,CASSPYSGGVKNTIYF
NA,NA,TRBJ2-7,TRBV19,TGTGCCAGTAGCCGGATCGACGATTCCTACGAGCAGTACTTC,CASSRIDDSYEQYF
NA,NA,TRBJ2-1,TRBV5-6,TGTGCCAGCAGCGGGCTAGGAGTGCTGCAGTTCTTC,CASSGLGVLQFF
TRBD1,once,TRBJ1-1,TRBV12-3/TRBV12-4,TGTGCCAGCAGTTTAGTGCAGGGGGGAGCTTTCTTT,CASSLVQGGAFF